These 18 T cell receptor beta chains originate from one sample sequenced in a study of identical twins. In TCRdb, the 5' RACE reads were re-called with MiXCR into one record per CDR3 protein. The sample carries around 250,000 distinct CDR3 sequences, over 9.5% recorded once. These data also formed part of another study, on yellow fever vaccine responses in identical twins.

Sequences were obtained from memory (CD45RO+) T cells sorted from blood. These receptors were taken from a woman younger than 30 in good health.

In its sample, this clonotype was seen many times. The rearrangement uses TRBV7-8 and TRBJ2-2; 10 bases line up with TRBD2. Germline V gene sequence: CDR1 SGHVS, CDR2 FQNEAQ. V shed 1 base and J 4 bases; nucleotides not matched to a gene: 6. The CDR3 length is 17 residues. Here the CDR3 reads CASSLVTSGPFTGELFF. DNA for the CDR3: TGTGCCAGCAGCTTAGTGACTAGCGGGCCGTTCACCGGGGAGCTGTTTTTT. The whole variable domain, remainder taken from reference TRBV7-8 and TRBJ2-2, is GAGVSQSPRYKVAKRGQDVALRCDPISGHVSLFWYQQALGQGPEFLTYFQNEAQLDKSGLPSDRFFAERPEGSVSTLKIQRTQQEDSAVYLCASSLVTSGPFTGELFFGEGSRLTVL.

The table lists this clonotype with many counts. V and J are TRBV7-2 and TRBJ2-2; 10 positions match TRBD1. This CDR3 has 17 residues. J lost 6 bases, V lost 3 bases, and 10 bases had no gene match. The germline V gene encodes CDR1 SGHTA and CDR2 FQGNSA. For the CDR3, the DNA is TGTGCCAGCAGCTTTCTCTTCGGACAGGGGGTTGCCGGGGAGCTGTTTTTT. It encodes CASSFLFGQGVAGELFF. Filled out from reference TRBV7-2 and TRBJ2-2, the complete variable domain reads GAGVSQSPSNKVTEKGKDVELRCDPISGHTALYWYRQSLGQGLEFLIYFQGNSAPDKSGLPSDRFSAERTGGSVSTLTIQRTQQEDSAVYLCASSFLFGQGVAGELFFGEGSRLTVL.

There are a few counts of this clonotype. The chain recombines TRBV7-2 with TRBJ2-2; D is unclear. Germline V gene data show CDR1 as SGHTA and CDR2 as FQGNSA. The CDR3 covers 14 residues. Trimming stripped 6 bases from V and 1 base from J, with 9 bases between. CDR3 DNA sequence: TGTGCCAGCAGACGAGACAAGAACACCGGGGAGCTGTTTTTT. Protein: CASRRDKNTGELFF.

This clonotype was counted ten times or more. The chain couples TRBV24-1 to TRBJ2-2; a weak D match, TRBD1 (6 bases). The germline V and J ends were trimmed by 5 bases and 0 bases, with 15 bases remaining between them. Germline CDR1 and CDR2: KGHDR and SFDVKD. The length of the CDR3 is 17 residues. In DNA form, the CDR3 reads TGTGCCACCAGTGGATCATGGGGGACAACGAACACCGGGGAGCTGTTTTTT. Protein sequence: CATSGSWGTTNTGELFF.

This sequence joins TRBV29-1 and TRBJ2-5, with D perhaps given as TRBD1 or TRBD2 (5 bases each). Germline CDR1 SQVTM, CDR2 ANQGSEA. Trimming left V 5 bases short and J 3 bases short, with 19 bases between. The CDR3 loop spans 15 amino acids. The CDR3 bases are TGCAGCGTTAGCGAAGGGACGGGCAGAAAAGAGACCCAGTACTTC. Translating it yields CSVSEGTGRKETQYF.

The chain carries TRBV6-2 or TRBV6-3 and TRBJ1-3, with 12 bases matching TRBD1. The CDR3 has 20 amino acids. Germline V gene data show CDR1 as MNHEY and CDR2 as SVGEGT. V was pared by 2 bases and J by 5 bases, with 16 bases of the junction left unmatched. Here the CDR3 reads CASSYGTGTGGGMGRNTIYF. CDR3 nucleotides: TGTGCCAGCAGTTACGGGACCGGGACAGGGGGCGGAATGGGTCGAAACACCATATATTTT.

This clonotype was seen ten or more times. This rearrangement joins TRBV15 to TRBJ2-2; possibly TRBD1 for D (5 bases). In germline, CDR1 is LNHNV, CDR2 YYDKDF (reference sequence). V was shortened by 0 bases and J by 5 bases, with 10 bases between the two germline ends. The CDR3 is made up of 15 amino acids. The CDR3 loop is CATSRDTGFTGELFF. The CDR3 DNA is TGTGCCACCAGCAGAGATACAGGCTTTACCGGGGAGCTGTTTTTT.

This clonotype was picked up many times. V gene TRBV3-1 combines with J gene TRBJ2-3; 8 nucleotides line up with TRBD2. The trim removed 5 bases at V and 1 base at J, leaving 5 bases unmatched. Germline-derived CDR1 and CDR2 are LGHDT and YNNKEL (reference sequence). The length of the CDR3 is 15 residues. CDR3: CASSALAGRTDTQYF. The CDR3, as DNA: TGTGCCAGCAGCGCGTTAGCGGGGCGCACAGATACGCAGTATTTT.

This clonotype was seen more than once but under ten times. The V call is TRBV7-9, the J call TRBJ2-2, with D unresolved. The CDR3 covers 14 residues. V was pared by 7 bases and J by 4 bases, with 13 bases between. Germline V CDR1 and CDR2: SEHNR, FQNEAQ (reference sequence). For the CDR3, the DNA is TGTGCCAGCATCTCCGGGTCCTCCACCGGGGAGCTGTTTTTT. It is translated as CASISGSSTGELFF. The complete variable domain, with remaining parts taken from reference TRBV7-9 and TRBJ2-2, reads DTGVSQNPRHKITKRGQNVTFRCDPISEHNRLYWYRQTLGQGPEFLTYFQNEAQLEKSRLLSDRFSAERPKGSFSTLEIQRTEQGDSAMYLCASISGSSTGELFFGEGSRLTVL.

CDR3 bases: TGCAGTGCCCCCCGCCTCAGGGGCTACAATGAGCAGTTCTTC. This encodes CSAPRLRGYNEQFF. This rearrangement joins TRBV20-1 to TRBJ2-1; perhaps TRBD1 as D (6 bases). Germline V CDR1 and CDR2: DFQATT, SNEGSKA (reference sequence). Deletions cut 6 bases from V and 3 bases from J, with 15 bases between. The CDR3 is 14 amino acids.

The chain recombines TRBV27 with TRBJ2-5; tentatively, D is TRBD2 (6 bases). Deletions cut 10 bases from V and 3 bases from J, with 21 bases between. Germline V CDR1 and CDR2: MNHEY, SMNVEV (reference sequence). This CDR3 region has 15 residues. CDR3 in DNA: TGTGCCACACCCCCACTTTGGAGGGAAAAAGAGACCCAGTACTTC. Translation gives CATPPLWREKETQYF.

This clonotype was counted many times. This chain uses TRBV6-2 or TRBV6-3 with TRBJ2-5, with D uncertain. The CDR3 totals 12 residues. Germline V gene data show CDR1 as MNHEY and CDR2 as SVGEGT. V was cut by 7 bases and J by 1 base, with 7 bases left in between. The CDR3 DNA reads TGTGCCAGCACGAACTCCCAAGAGACCCAGTACTTC. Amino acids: CASTNSQETQYF.

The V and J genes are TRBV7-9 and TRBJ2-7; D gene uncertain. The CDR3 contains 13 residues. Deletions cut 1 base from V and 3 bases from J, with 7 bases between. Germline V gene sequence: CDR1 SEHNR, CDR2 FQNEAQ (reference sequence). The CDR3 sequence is CASSLVGFYEQYF. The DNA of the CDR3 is TGTGCCAGCAGCTTAGTAGGTTTCTACGAGCAGTACTTC. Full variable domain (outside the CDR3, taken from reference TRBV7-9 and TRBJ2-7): DTGVSQNPRHKITKRGQNVTFRCDPISEHNRLYWYRQTLGQGPEFLTYFQNEAQLEKSRLLSDRFSAERPKGSFSTLEIQRTEQGDSAMYLCASSLVGFYEQYFGPGTRLTVT.

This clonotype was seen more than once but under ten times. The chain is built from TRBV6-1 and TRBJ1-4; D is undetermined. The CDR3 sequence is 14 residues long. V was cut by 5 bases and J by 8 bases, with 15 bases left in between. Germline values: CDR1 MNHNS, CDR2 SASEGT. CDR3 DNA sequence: TGTGCCAGCAGTCGGACGGAGGAGGGAGAAAAACTGTTTTTT. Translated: CASSRTEEGEKLFF.

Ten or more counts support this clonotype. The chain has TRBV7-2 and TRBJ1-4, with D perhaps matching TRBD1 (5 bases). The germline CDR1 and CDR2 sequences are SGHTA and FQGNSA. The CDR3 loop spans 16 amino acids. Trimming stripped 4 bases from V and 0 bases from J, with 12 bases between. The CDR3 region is CASSSGLFSTNEKLFF. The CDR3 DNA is TGTGCCAGCAGCTCAGGGCTTTTCTCAACTAATGAAAAACTGTTTTTT.

The CDR3 DNA reads TGTGCCAGCCGCGGGAGAGCGGGCCGTTATTTGAATGAGCAGTTCTTC. This sequence encodes CASRGRAGRYLNEQFF. The J gene is TRBJ2-1, the V gene TRBV5-4, with 7 bases lining up with TRBD2. There are 16 residues in the CDR3. V lost 7 bases, J lost 7 bases, and 17 bases stayed unmatched. The germline V gene encodes CDR1 SGHNT and CDR2 YYREEE (reference sequence).

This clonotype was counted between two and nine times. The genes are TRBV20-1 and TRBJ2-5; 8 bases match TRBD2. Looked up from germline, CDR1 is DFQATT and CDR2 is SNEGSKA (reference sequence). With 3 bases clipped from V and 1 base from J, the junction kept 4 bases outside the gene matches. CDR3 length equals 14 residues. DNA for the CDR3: TGCAGTGCTAGGGGACTAGGCCTCCAAGAGACCCAGTACTTC. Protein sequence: CSARGLGLQETQYF.

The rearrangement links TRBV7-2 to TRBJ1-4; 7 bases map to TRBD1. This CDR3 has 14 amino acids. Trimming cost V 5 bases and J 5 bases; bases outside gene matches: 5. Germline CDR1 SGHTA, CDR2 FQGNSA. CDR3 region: CASSQQGKNEKLFF. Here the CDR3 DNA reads TGTGCCAGCAGCCAACAGGGGAAGAATGAAAAACTGTTTTTT.